This T cell receptor beta chain stems from a study of shared clonotypes between healthy human individuals. Some clones are missing from TCRdb's copy, which holds only in-frame ones; the method was immunoSEQ multiplex PCR. Of roughly 2 million clones listed, roughly 95% were seen once; the top ten hold more than 0.95%. The CDR3 length is 17 residues. V lost 0 bases to trimming and J lost 0 bases, with 14 bases between them. Germline loops: CDR1 PRHDT, CDR2 FYEKMQ (reference sequence). Terminally differentiated effector memory CD45RA+ cells were excluded by CCR7 positive selection of CD45RO-negative cells.

The sequencing input was naive CD8+ T cells sorted from blood. V is TRBV13 and J is TRBJ2-5; tentative D call: TRBD2 (6 bases). The receptor was derived from a man in his late teens or twenties in good health. For the CDR3, the DNA is TGTGCCAGCAGCTTAGGGGGTAGCGGCAAGTACCAAGAGACCCAGTACTTC. Its protein is CASSLGGSGKYQETQYF.